The sequence of this T cell receptor (beta chain) was determined in a study of blood T cell repertoires in COVID-19. Looking at the study overall: Acute and convalescent COVID-19 specimens originated in the United States, Italy and Spain. In each case, the material was cDNA or gDNA derived from T cells, B-cell-depleted T cells, or PBMCs.

In the source study's methods: It was from reference gene primer amplification that nucleated cell counts were estimated. TCRdb keeps only in-frame clones here, not all; method: immunoSEQ multiplex PCR. The V and J calls and clone size were taken over from that table, and D and trimming were inferred from the DNA. The data hold tens of thousands of clones, with roughly 85% observed a single time. Sequenced sample: peripheral blood. This receptor was obtained from a woman between 65 and 79 years old in a cohort sampled during active COVID-19.

CDR3 bases: TGTGCCAGCAGCGTAGACACAGGGGGCCTGGGTGAGACCCAGTACTTC. Residues: CASSVDTGGLGETQYF. The chain is built from TRBV9 and TRBJ2-5; TRBD1 matches 9 bases. There are 16 residues in the CDR3. Germline V gene data show CDR1 as SGDLS and CDR2 as YYNGEE. The ends lost 0 bases at V and 5 bases at J; junction bases unmatched: 8.